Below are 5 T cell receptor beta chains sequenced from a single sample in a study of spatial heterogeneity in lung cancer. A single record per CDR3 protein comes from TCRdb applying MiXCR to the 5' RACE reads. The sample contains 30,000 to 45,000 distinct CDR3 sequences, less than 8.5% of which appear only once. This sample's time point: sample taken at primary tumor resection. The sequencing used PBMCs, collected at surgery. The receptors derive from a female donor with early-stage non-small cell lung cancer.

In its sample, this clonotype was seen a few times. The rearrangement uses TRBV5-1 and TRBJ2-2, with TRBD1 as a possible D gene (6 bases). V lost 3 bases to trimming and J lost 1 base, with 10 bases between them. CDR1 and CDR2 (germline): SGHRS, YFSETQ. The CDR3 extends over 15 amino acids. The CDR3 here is CASSSSQGNTGELFF. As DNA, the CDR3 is TGCGCCAGCAGCTCCTCACAGGGGAACACCGGGGAGCTGTTTTTT.

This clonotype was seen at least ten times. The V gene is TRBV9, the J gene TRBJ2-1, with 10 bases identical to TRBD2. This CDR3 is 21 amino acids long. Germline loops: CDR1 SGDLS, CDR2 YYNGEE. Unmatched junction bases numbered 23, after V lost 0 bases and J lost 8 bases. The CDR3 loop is CASSVAGEWGLAPLVGDEQFF. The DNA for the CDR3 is TGTGCCAGCAGCGTAGCCGGGGAGTGGGGACTAGCGCCGCTGGTGGGGGATGAGCAGTTCTTC.

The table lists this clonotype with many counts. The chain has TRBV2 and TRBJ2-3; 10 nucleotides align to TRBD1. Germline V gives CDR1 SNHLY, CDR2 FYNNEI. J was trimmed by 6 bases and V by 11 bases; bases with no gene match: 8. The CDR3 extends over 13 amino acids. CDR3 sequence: CAGTPDRGDTQYF. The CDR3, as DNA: TGTGCCGGAACGCCGGACAGGGGGGATACGCAGTATTTT. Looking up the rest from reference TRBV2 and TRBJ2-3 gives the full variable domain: EPEVTQTPSHQVTQMGQEVILRCVPISNHLYFYWYRQILGQKVEFLVSFYNNEISEKSEIFDDQFSVERPDGSNFTLKIRSTKLEDSAMYFCAGTPDRGDTQYFGPGTRLTVL.

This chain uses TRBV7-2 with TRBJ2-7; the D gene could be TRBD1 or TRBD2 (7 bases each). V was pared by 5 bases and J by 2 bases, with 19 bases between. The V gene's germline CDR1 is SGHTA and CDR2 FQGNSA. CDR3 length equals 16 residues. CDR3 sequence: CASSAQGGTATYEQYF. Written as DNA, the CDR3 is TGTGCCAGCAGCGCCCAGGGGGGGACCGCGACCTACGAGCAGTACTTC.

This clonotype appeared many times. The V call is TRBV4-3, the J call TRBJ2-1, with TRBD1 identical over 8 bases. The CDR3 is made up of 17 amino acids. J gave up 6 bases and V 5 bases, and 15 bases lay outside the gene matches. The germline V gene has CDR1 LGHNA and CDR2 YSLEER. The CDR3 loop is CASSRLGSGGVGNEQFF. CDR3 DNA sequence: TGCGCCAGCAGCAGACTTGGGTCAGGGGGCGTTGGCAATGAGCAGTTCTTC.